This T cell receptor beta chain was recovered during a study of Graves' ophthalmopathy and Graves' hyperthyroidism. Overall study findings and caveats: Most thyroid clonotypes with frequency above 0.001 were detected in blood too.

This clonotype was seen once. Antigen specificity is unknown. The ends were cut back, 2 bases at V and 6 bases at J, with 10 bases in the middle. Germline V gene lookup returns CDR1 MNHEY and CDR2 SMNVEV (reference sequence). This CDR3 is 13 amino acids long. From RNA, the CDR3 regions of TCR beta chains were amplified and sequenced. HTBI-primed first-round RT-PCR preceded second-round multiplex PCR. TCRdb redid the calling of the multiplex PCR reads with MiXCR, one entry per CDR3 protein. Among just over 400,000 distinct CDR3 sequences, around 20% were seen once, and the ten largest hold roughly 3%. The specimen was peripheral blood. The chain combines TRBV27 with TRBJ1-1; D possibly corresponds to TRBD1 (5 bases). The TCR comes from a young woman with stable Graves' hyperthyroidism. CDR3 region: CASSLKGEAEAFF. The DNA of the CDR3 is TGTGCCAGCAGTTTAAAAGGGGAGGCTGAAGCTTTCTTT.